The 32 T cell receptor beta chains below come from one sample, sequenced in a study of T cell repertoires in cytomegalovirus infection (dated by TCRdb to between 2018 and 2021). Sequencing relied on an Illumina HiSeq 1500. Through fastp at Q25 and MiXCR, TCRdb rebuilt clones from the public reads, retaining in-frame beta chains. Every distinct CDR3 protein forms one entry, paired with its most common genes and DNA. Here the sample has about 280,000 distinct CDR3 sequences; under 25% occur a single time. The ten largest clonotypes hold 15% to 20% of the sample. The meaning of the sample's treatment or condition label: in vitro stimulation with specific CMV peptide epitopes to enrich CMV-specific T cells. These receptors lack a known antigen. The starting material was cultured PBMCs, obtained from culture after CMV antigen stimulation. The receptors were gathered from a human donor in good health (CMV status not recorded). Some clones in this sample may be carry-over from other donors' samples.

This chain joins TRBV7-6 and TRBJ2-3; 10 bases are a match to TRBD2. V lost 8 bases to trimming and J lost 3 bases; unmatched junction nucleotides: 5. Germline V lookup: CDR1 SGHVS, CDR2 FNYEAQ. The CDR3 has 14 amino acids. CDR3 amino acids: CASGASGRTDTQYF. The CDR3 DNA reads TGTGCCAGCGGAGCTAGCGGGAGAACAGATACGCAGTATTTT.

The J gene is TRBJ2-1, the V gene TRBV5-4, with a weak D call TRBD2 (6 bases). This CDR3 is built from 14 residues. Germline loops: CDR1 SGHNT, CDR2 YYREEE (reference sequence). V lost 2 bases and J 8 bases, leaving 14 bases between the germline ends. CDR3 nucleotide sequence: TGTGCCAGCAGCTTACGGCGGGACTCGCATGAGCAGTTCTTC. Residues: CASSLRRDSHEQFF.

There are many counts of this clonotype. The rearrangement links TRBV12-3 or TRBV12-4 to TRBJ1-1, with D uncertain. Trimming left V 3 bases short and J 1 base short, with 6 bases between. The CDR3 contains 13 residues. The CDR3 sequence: CASSLKGNTEAFF. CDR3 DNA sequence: TGTGCCAGCAGTTTGAAGGGGAACACTGAAGCTTTCTTT.

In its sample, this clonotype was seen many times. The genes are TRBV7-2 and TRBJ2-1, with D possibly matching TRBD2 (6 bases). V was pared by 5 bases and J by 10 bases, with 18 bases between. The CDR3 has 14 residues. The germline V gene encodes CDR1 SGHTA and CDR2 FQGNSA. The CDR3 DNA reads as TGTGCCAGCAGCAAGCAGCGGGTTGCCAGGGAGCAGTTCTTC. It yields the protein CASSKQRVAREQFF. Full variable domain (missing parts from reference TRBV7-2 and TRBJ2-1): GAGVSQSPSNKVTEKGKDVELRCDPISGHTALYWYRQSLGQGLEFLIYFQGNSAPDKSGLPSDRFSAERTGGSVSTLTIQRTQQEDSAVYLCASSKQRVAREQFFGPGTRLTVL.

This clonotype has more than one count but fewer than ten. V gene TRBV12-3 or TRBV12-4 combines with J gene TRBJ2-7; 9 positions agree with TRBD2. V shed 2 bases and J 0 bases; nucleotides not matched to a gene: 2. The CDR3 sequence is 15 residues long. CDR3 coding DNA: TGTGCCAGCAGTTTAAGCGGGAGGCCCTCCTACGAGCAGTACGTC. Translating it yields CASSLSGRPSYEQYV.

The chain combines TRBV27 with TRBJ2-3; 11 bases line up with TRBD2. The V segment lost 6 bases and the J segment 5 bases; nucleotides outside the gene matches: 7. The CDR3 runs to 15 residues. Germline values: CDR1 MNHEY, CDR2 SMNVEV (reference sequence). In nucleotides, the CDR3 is TGTGCCAGCAGGGGATATGGGACTAGCGGAGATACGCAGTATTTT. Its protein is CASRGYGTSGDTQYF.

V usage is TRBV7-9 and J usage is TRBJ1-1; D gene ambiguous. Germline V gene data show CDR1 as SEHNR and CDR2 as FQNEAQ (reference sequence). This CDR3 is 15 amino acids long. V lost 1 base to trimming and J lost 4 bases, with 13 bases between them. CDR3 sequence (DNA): TGTGCCAGCAGCTTAGTAAATGGGTTGGGCACTGAAGCTTTCTTT. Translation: CASSLVNGLGTEAFF.

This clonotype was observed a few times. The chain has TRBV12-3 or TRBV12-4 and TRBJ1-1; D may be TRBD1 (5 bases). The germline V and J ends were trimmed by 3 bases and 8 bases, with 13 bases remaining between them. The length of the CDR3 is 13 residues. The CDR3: CASSFTRGREAFF. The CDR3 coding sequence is TGTGCCAGCAGTTTTACAAGGGGCCGAGAAGCTTTCTTT.

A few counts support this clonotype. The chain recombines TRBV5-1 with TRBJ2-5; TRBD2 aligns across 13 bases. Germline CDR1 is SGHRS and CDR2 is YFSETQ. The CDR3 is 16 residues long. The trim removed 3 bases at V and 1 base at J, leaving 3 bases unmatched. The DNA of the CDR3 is TGCGCCAGCAGCTCCGGGACTAGCGGGACCCAAGAGACCCAGTACTTC. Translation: CASSSGTSGTQETQYF.

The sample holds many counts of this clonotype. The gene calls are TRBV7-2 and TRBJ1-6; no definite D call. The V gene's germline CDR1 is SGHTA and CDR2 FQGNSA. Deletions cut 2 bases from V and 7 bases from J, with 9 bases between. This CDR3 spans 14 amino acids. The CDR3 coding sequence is TGTGCCAGCAGCTTACTGAAAGGGAATTCACCCCTCCACTTT. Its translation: CASSLLKGNSPLHF.

The CDR3 nucleotides read TGTGCCATCAGAGGACAGGGCCCTAGCACAGATACGCAGTATTTT. Its translation is CAIRGQGPSTDTQYF. The V gene is TRBV10-3, the J gene TRBJ2-3; TRBD1 agrees at 8 bases. This CDR3 spans 15 amino acids. Germline V CDR1 and CDR2: ENHRY, SYGVKD. V shed 6 bases and J 0 bases; nucleotides not matched to a gene: 5.

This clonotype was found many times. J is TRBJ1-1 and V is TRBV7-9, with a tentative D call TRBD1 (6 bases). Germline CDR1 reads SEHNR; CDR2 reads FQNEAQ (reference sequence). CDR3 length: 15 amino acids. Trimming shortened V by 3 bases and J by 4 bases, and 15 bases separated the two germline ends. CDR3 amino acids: CASSFVRGFGTEAFF. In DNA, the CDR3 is TGTGCCAGCAGCTTTGTCAGGGGCTTCGGCACTGAAGCTTTCTTT.

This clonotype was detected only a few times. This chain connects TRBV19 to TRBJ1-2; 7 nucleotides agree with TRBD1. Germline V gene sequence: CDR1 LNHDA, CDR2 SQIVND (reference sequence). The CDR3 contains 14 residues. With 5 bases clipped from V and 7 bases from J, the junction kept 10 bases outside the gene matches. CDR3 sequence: CASSLRQGDGGYTF. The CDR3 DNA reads TGTGCCAGTAGTCTCAGACAGGGCGACGGTGGCTACACCTTC.

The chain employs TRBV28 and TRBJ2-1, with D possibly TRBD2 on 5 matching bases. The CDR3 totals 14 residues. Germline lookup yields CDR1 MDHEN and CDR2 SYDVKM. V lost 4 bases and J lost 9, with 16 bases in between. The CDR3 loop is CASSYSGAYGEQFF. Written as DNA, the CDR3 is TGTGCCAGCAGTTACAGCGGAGCCTACGGTGAGCAGTTCTTC. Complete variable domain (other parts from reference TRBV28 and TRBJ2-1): DVKVTQSSRYLVKRTGEKVFLECVQDMDHENMFWYRQDPGLGLRLIYFSYDVKMKEKGDIPEGYSVSREKKERFSLILESASTNQTSMYLCASSYSGAYGEQFFGPGTRLTVL.

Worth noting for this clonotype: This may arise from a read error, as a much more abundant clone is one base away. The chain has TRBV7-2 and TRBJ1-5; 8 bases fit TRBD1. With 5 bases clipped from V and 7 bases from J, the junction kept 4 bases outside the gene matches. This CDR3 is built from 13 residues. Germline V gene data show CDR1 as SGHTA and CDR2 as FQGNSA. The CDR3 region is CASSKQGGQPQHF. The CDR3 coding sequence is TGTGCCAGCAGCAAACAGGGGGGGCAGCCCCAGCATTTT.

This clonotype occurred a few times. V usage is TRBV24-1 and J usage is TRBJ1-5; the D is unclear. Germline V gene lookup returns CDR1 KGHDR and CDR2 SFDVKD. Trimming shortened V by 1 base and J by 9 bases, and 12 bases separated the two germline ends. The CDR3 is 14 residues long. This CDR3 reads CATSDFSLSAPQHF. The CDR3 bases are TGTGCCACCAGTGATTTCTCCTTATCGGCGCCCCAGCATTTT.

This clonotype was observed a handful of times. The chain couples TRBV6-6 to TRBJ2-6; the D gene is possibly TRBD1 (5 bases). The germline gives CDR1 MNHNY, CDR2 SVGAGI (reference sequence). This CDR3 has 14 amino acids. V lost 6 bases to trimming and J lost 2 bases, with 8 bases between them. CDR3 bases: TGTGCCAGCAGCAGGGTCCCTGGGGCCAACGTCCTGACTTTC. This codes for CASSRVPGANVLTF.

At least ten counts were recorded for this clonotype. As DNA, the CDR3 is TGTGCCAGCAGCCCCTTCAACACTGAAGCTTTCTTT. Its protein is CASSPFNTEAFF. The V and J genes are TRBV7-2 and TRBJ1-1; D is unclear. This CDR3 has 12 residues. Germline lookup yields CDR1 SGHTA and CDR2 FQGNSA. Trimming stripped 5 bases from V and 2 bases from J, with 6 bases between.

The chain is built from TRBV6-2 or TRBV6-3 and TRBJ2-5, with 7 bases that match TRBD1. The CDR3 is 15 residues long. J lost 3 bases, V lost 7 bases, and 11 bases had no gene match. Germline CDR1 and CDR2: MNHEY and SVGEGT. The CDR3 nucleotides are TGTGCCAGCACTACCCTGGGACAGCTTGAAGAGACCCAGTACTTC. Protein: CASTTLGQLEETQYF.

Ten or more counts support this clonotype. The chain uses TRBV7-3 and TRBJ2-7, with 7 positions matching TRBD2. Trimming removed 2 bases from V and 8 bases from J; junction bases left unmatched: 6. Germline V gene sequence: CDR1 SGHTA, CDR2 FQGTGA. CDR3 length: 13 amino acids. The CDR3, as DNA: TGTGCCAGCAGCTTACAGGGCAGCGGGAAGCAGTACTTC. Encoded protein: CASSLQGSGKQYF.

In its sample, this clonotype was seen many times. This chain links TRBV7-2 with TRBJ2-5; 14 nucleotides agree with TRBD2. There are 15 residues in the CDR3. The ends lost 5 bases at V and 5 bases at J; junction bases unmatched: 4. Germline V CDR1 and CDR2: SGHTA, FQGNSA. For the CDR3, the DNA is TGTGCCAGCAGCCCGGGACTAGCGGGAGTCGAGACCCAGTACTTC. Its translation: CASSPGLAGVETQYF. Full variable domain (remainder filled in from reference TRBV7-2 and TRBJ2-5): GAGVSQSPSNKVTEKGKDVELRCDPISGHTALYWYRQSLGQGLEFLIYFQGNSAPDKSGLPSDRFSAERTGGSVSTLTIQRTQQEDSAVYLCASSPGLAGVETQYFGPGTRLLVL.

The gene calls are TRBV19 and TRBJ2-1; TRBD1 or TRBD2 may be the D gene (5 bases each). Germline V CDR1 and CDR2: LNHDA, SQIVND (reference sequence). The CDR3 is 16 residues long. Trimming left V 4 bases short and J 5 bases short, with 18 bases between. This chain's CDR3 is CASSRGPRKIDNEQFF. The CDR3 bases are TGTGCCAGTAGTAGGGGACCCCGCAAAATAGACAATGAGCAGTTCTTC. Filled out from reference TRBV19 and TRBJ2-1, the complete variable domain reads DGGITQSPKYLFRKEGQNVTLSCEQNLNHDAMYWYRQDPGQGLRLIYYSQIVNDFQKGDIAEGYSVSREKKESFPLTVTSAQKNPTAFYLCASSRGPRKIDNEQFFGPGTRLTVL.

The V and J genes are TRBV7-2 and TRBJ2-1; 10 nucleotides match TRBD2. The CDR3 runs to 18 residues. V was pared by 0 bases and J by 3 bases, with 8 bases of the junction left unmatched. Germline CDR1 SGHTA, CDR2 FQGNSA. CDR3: CASSLAMSSGSFYNEQFF. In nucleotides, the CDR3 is TGTGCCAGCAGCTTAGCTATGTCTAGCGGGAGTTTCTACAATGAGCAGTTCTTC.

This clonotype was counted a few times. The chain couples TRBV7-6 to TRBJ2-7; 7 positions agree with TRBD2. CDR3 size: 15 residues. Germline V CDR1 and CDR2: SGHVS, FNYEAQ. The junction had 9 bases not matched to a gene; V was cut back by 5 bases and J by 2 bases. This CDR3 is CASSPSPGGTYEQYF. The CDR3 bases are TGTGCCAGCAGCCCGTCGCCCGGGGGGACCTACGAGCAGTACTTC.

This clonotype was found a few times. The CDR3 loop is CSAICPEPDPYNEQFF. The CDR3 DNA is TGCAGTGCTATCTGTCCGGAGCCGGACCCCTACAATGAGCAGTTCTTC. The V call is TRBV20-1, the J call TRBJ2-1; D remains unclear. V lost 4 bases and J 2 bases, leaving 18 bases between the germline ends. CDR3 size: 16 residues. Looked up from germline, CDR1 is DFQATT and CDR2 is SNEGSKA (reference sequence).

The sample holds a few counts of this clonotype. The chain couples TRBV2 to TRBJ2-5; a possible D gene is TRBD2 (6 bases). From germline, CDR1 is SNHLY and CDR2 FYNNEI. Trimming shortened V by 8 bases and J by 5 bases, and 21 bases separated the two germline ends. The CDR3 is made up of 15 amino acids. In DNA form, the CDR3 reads TGTGCCAGCGGGGTCGGGAGTCGCGTTAGGGAGACCCAGTACTTC. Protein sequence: CASGVGSRVRETQYF.

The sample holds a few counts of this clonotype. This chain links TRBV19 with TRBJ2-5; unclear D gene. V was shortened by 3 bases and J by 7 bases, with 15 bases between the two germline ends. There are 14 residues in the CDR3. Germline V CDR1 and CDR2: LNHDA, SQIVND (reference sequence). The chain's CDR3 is CASSIDGSPGTQYF. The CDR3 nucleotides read TGTGCCAGTAGTATTGATGGATCCCCCGGGACCCAGTACTTC.

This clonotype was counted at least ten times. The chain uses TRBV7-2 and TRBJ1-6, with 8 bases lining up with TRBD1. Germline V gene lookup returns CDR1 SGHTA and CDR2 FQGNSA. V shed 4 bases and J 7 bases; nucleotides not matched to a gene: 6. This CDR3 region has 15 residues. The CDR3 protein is CASSSETGDNSPLHF. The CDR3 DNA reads TGTGCCAGCAGCTCAGAGACAGGGGACAATTCACCCCTCCACTTT. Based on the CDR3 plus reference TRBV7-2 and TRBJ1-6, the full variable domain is GAGVSQSPSNKVTEKGKDVELRCDPISGHTALYWYRQSLGQGLEFLIYFQGNSAPDKSGLPSDRFSAERTGGSVSTLTIQRTQQEDSAVYLCASSSETGDNSPLHFGNGTRLTVT.

The DNA of the CDR3 is TGTGCCAGCAGCCGGGACTCCAGGGATGAGCAGTTCTTC. As protein: CASSRDSRDEQFF. The chain couples TRBV5-4 to TRBJ2-1; D may be TRBD2 (6 bases). The CDR3 contains 13 residues. Trimming left V 4 bases short and J 8 bases short, with 13 bases between. Germline-derived CDR1 and CDR2 are SGHNT and YYREEE (reference sequence). The variable domain in full, with the rest retrieved from reference TRBV5-4 and TRBJ2-1, is ETGVTQSPTHLIKTRGQQVTLRCSSQSGHNTVSWYQQALGQGPQFIFQYYREEENGRGNFPPRFSGLQFPNYSSELNVNALELDDSALYLCASSRDSRDEQFFGPGTRLTVL.

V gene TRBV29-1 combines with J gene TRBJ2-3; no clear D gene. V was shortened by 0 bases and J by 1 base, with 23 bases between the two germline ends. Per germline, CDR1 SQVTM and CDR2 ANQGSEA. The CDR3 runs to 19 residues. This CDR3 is CSVEDPIGHVSLRTDTQYF. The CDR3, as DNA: TGCAGCGTTGAAGATCCGATAGGCCATGTGAGTCTGCGCACAGATACGCAGTATTTT.

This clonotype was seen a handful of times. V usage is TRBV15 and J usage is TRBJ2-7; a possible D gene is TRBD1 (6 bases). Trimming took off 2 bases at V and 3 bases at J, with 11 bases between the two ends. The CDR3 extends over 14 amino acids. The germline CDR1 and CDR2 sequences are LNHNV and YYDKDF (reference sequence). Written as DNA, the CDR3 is TGTGCCACCAGCAGAACAGGGTTAAACTACGAGCAGTACTTC. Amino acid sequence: CATSRTGLNYEQYF.

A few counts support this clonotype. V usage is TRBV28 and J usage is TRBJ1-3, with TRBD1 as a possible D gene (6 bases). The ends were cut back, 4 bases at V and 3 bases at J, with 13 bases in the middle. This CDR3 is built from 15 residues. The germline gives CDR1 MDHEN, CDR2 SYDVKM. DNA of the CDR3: TGTGCCAGCAGTTCTCAAGGGGGGCTTGGAAACACCATATATTTT. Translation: CASSSQGGLGNTIYF.